This TCR beta chain was sequenced during a study of high-grade serous ovarian cancer treatment subgroups. Study-wide background: On average, roughly 14,000 reads and roughly 7,700 unique TCR beta rearrangements were obtained per sample. Findings of the study overall: Different patients shared almost no repertoire; same-patient tumors shared about 0.1 to 0.79. Without spatial data, bulk sequencing limits insight into HGSC tumor diversity. Higher neoantigen levels went with greater TCR clonal relatedness.

In the case of this clone: Its specificity is unknown.

Some clones are missing from TCRdb's copy, which holds only in-frame ones; the method was immunoSEQ multiplex PCR. Counted here are around 1,600 clones, roughly 70% occurring once; the ten biggest clones make up less than 15%. CDR3 length: 17 amino acids. V was cut by 1 base and J by 5 bases, with 20 bases left in between. The germline V gene has CDR1 MDHEN and CDR2 SYDVKM. The tumor samples were collected prior to definitive surgery or chemotherapy. This clonotype originated in a human donor with high-grade serous ovarian cancer. The chain has TRBV28 and TRBJ1-2, with unresolved D. The sequenced sample was tumor tissue. The CDR3 sequence: CASSLFPGIDGLYGYTF. In nucleotides, the CDR3 is TGTGCCAGCAGTTTATTCCCCGGGATTGATGGGCTATATGGCTACACCTTC.